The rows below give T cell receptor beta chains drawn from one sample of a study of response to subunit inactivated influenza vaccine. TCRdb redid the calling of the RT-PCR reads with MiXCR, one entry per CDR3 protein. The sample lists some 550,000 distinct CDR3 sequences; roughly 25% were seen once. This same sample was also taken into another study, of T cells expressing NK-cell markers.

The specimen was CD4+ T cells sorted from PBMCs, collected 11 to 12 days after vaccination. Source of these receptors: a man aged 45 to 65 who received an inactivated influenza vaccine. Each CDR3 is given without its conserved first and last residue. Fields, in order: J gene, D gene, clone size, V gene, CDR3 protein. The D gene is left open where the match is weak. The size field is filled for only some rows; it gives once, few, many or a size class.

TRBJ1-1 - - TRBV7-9 ASSSASDTEAF
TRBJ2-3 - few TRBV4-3 ASSQEDSGRGSSTDTQY
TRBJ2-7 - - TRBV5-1 ASREQGPYEQY
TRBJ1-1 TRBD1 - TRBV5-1 ASSPAGTGRPTEAF
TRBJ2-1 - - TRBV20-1 STSRGGENEQF
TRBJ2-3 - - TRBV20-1 SAVDRYRTSTDTQY
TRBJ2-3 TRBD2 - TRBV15 ATSSLAGVGTDTQY
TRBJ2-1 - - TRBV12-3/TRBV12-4 ASSQVPRQQQF
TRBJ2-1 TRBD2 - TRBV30 AWSRGGTSGIHEQF
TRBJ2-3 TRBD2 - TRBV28 ASTLGGSTDTQY
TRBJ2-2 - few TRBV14 ASSETANRGELF
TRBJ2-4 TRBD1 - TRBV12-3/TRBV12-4 ASSLATGGIQY
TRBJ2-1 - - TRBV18 ASSPRSAGLSSYNEQF
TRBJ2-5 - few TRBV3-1 ASSQDLVQTQY
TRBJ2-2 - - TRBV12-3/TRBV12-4 ASSLSMGAGELF
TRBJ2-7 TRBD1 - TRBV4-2 ASSQPGQSSYEQY
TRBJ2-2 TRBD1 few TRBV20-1 SARRTGHTGELF
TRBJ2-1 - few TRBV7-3 ASSSSGVGSWNEQF
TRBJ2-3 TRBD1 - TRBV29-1 SVGGTGRSSTDTQY
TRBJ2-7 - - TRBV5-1 ASSPGEASLYEQY
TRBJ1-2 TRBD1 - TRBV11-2 ASSVRDSVYGYT
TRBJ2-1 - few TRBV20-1 SARRQGGEQF
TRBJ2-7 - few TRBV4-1 ASSHLKGSNEQY
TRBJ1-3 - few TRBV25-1 ASSSRISGNTIY
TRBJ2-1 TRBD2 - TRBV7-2 ASGALEAGGFNEQF
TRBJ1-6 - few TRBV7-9 ASSLWSGADSPLH
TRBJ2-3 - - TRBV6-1 ASRPPGSTDTQY
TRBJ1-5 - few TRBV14 ASSQGGGAGRNQPQH